This T cell receptor (beta chain) appears in the sequencing data of a study of PD-1 blockade in classical Hodgkin lymphoma. Points on this clone: Its antigen is unidentified.

Profiled with immunoSEQ multiplex PCR; TCRdb holds only in-frame clones, not every one. The repertoire consists of 13,000 or so clones, with approximately 91% occurring once and the leading ten covering about 10%. Every patient relapsed after autologous stem cell transplantation, and brentuximab vedotin exposure varied. Study outcomes and limitations: Baseline diversity was lower in partial responders and progressors than complete responders.

The starting material was peripheral blood mononuclear cells (PBMCs), obtained at baseline. This TCR was recovered from a human donor with classical Hodgkin lymphoma.

Written as DNA, the CDR3 is TGTGCCAGCAAGGGACAGACACTTGAAGCTTTCTTT. Translated: CASKGQTLEAFF. The chain couples TRBV2 to TRBJ1-1; TRBD1 matches at 7 bases. The germline V gene encodes CDR1 SNHLY and CDR2 FYNNEI. With V trimmed by 7 bases and J by 7 bases, 6 bases remained unmatched. The CDR3 has 12 amino acids.